The clone carrying this T cell receptor beta chain was recorded a few times. The record originates from a study of control samples from healthy donors and cancer patients. The assay was immunoSEQ multiplex PCR, and TCRdb's table has in-frame clones only and misses some. Of some 250,000 clones in the sample, roughly 80% were seen once. The CDR3 is 15 amino acids. CDR1 is MNHEY, CDR2 SVGAGI, per germline. V lost 4 bases to trimming and J lost 3 bases; unmatched junction nucleotides: 4. The chain joins TRBV6-5 to TRBJ1-4; TRBD1 matches at 8 bases. The receptor's source is a woman aged 55 to 70 with lung cancer. The sample comprised PBMCs. CDR3 nucleotides: TGTGCCAGCAGTTTTCAGGGGGCGGCTAATGAAAAACTGTTTTTT. Its translation: CASSFQGAANEKLFF.